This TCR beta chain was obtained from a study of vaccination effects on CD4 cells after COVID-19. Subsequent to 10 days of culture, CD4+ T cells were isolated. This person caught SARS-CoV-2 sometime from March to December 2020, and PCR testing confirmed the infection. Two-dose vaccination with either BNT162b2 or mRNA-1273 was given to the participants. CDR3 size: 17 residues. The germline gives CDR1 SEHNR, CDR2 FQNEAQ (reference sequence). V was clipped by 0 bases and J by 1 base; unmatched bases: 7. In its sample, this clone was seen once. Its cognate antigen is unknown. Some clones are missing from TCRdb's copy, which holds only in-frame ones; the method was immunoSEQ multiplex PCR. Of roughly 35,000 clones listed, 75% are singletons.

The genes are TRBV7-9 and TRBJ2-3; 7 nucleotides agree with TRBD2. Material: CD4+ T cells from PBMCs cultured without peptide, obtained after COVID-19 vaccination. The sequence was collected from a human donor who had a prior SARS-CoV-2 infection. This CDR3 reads CASSLARAGAGTDTQYF. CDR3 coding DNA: TGTGCCAGCAGCTTAGCGCGGGCGGGAGCAGGCACAGATACGCAGTATTTT.